Each of the 11 T cell receptor beta chains below was sequenced from the same sample in a study of T cells after yellow fever vaccination. One entry per CDR3 protein, called by TCRdb with MiXCR from the 5' RACE reads. The sample consists of approximately 300,000 distinct CDR3 sequences, around 10% of them appearing once. This sample comprised CD4+ T cells sorted from PBMCs, obtained 45 days after the yellow fever booster vaccination. These receptors came from a young man who received the YFV17D yellow fever vaccine.

Many counts were recorded for this clonotype. The chain is built from TRBV4-3 and TRBJ2-2; 7 bases match TRBD2. The V gene's germline CDR1 is LGHNA and CDR2 YSLEER. CDR3 length equals 18 residues. Losses at the gene ends were 0 bases for V and 11 bases for J; bases not matched to a gene: 18. The CDR3 here is CASSQDTRAAGRVGELFF. CDR3 sequence (DNA): TGCGCCAGCAGCCAAGACACGAGAGCTGCAGGGAGGGTCGGTGAGCTGTTTTTT.

The rearrangement uses TRBV5-6 and TRBJ2-5; the D gene is possibly TRBD2 (6 bases). The CDR3 is 14 residues long. V lost 2 bases, J lost 3 bases, and 11 bases lay in between. Germline CDR1 and CDR2: SGHDT and YYEEEE. The CDR3 sequence: CASSFRDSEETQYF. The CDR3 DNA reads TGTGCCAGCAGCTTCCGGGACTCCGAAGAGACCCAGTACTTC.

This clonotype occurred a few times. This rearrangement joins TRBV10-3 to TRBJ2-7, with 9 positions matching TRBD2. Germline V gives CDR1 ENHRY, CDR2 SYGVKD. The CDR3 length is 15 residues. V dropped 4 bases and J dropped 2; count of bases not matched to a gene: 6. The CDR3 DNA is TGTGCCATCAGTGTGGCTAGCGGGGCCGCCTACGAGCAGTACTTC. Its protein product is CAISVASGAAYEQYF.

The chain carries TRBV4-2 and TRBJ1-5; no clear D. The germline V and J ends were trimmed by 6 bases and 3 bases, with 12 bases remaining between them. There are 14 residues in the CDR3. Germline CDR1 LGHNA, CDR2 YNFKEQ. CDR3 sequence (DNA): TGTGCCAGCAGACTCCTGGGGTCCAATCAGCCCCAGCATTTT. This translates into CASRLLGSNQPQHF.

This clonotype was recorded at least ten times. This chain joins TRBV12-3 or TRBV12-4 and TRBJ2-3; D remains unclear. This CDR3 spans 12 amino acids. Trimming cost V 3 bases and J 3 bases, with 4 bases left between them. The CDR3 nucleotides read TGTGCCAGCAGTTTGCAGACAGATACGCAGTATTTT. It is translated as CASSLQTDTQYF.

This clonotype appeared many times. The chain joins TRBV5-1 to TRBJ2-1, with 7 bases lining up with TRBD2. Germline loops: CDR1 SGHRS, CDR2 YFSETQ. V dropped 0 bases and J dropped 9; count of bases not matched to a gene: 6. This CDR3 contains 14 residues. CDR3 region: CASSLGGGQAEQFF. DNA of the CDR3: TGCGCCAGCAGCTTGGGCGGGGGTCAGGCTGAGCAGTTCTTC. The full variable domain, in which reference TRBV5-1 and TRBJ2-1 provide the parts outside the CDR3, is KAGVTQTPRYLIKTRGQQVTLSCSPISGHRSVSWYQQTPGQGLQFLFEYFSETQRNKGNFPGRFSGRQFSNSRSEMNVSTLELGDSALYLCASSLGGGQAEQFFGPGTRLTVL.

This clonotype was counted at least ten times. This rearrangement joins TRBV3-1 to TRBJ2-5; weak D call: TRBD2 (6 bases). V was shortened by 4 bases and J by 4 bases, with 16 bases between the two germline ends. CDR1 and CDR2 from the germline V gene are LGHDT and YNNKEL (reference sequence). The CDR3 runs 15 residues. The CDR3 reads CASSRPPGVRETQYF. The CDR3 DNA is TGTGCCAGCAGCCGCCCGCCGGGGGTCAGAGAGACCCAGTACTTC.

A few counts support this clonotype. The rearrangement links TRBV7-6 to TRBJ1-1; D might be TRBD1 (6 bases). The CDR3 contains 17 residues. Germline assignment: CDR1 SGHVS and CDR2 FNYEAQ. Between the trimmed V and J ends, which lost 4 bases and 4 bases, there was a span of 22 bases. CDR3 residues: CASSSNGWKGEGTEAFF. The CDR3 DNA follows: TGTGCCAGCAGCTCGAACGGGTGGAAGGGGGAGGGCACTGAAGCTTTCTTT.

In its sample, this clonotype was seen a few times. The gene calls are TRBV20-1 and TRBJ2-3; D is unresolved. CDR3 length: 13 amino acids. Per germline, CDR1 DFQATT and CDR2 SNEGSKA (reference sequence). V lost 0 bases, J lost 4 bases, and 8 bases lay in between. The CDR3 region has the DNA TGCAGTGCTAGAGACCCACCGTCAGATACGCAGTATTTT. Residues: CSARDPPSDTQYF.

This sequence joins TRBV2 and TRBJ1-3; weak D call: TRBD1 (5 bases). There are 14 residues in the CDR3. Germline loops: CDR1 SNHLY, CDR2 FYNNEI. V was trimmed by 7 bases and J by 2 bases, leaving 12 bases between them. DNA for the CDR3: TGTGCCAGCATGGGTAGGGGACCTGGAAACACCATATATTTT. This encodes CASMGRGPGNTIYF.

This clonotype was counted ten times or more. This CDR3 reads CSARPPASGTKNIQYF. CDR3 nucleotides: TGCAGTGCCCGGCCTCCCGCCTCGGGGACCAAAAACATTCAGTACTTC. The chain uses TRBV20-1 and TRBJ2-4, with a tentative D call TRBD2 (5 bases). Trimming shortened V by 6 bases and J by 2 bases, and 20 bases separated the two germline ends. This CDR3 is built from 16 residues. CDR1 is DFQATT, CDR2 SNEGSKA, per germline (reference sequence).